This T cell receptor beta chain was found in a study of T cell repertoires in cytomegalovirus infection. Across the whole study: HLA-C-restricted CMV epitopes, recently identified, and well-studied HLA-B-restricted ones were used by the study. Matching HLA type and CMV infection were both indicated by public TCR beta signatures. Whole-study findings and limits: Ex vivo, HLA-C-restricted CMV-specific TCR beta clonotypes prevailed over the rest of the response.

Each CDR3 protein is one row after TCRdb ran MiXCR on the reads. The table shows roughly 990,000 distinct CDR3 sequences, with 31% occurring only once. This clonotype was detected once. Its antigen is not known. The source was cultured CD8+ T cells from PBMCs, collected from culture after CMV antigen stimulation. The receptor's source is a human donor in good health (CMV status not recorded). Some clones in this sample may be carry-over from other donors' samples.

The CDR3 DNA reads as TGTGCCAGCAGTTTGACGGGACAGGGAGGTCTGGAGACCCAGTACTTC. Translating gives CASSLTGQGGLETQYF. V gene TRBV12-3 or TRBV12-4 combines with J gene TRBJ2-5; 9 nucleotides line up with TRBD1. The V segment lost 3 bases and the J segment 5 bases; nucleotides outside the gene matches: 10. The CDR3 runs to 16 residues.